Sequencing of this T cell receptor (beta chain) was carried out in a study of cytomegalovirus exposure and HLA in healthy donors. Study overall: An early release of data contained approximately 80 million unique TCRs, which came from HLA-typed donors. Study-wide points: Roughly uniform depth of sequencing across donors was assumed in presence/absence analyses. Accurate HLA-A and HLA-B prediction from TCR beta sequences was reported for most subjects.

Comments on this clone: As yet, its antigen is unknown.

Use of 60 Vbeta and 13 Jbeta primers characterized the PCR. Sequencing used immunoSEQ multiplex PCR; TCRdb keeps in-frame clones, though not all of them. The profile shows some 110,000 clones, roughly 82% of them singletons. Material: PBMCs. This receptor was identified in a woman aged 35 to 49 in good health and CMV-seropositive.

In DNA form, the CDR3 reads TGTGCCAGCAGTCCTAGACTAGCGGGCGCCGGGGAGCTGTTTTTT. Encoded protein: CASSPRLAGAGELFF. The V and J genes are TRBV28 and TRBJ2-2, with TRBD2 matching 10 bases. The CDR3 totals 15 residues. CDR1 and CDR2 from the germline V gene are MDHEN and SYDVKM. J was trimmed by 6 bases and V by 5 bases; bases with no gene match: 6.